What follows are 6 T cell receptor beta chains derived from one specimen sequenced in a study of cytomegalovirus exposure and HLA in healthy donors. Both 60 Vbeta primers and 13 Jbeta primers went into the PCR. Assay: immunoSEQ multiplex PCR; the TCRdb copy retains only in-frame clones and omits some. There are about 150,000 clones in the sample; around 79% occur only once, and roughly 7.1% lies in the top ten. The sample was PBMCs. These receptors originate from a man aged 30 to 39 in good health and CMV-seropositive.

This chain uses TRBV7-9 with TRBJ1-2; D is perhaps TRBD1 (5 bases). The V end was cut by 5 bases, the J end by 3 bases, with 22 bases between. This CDR3 contains 17 residues. Looked up from germline, CDR1 is SEHNR and CDR2 is FQNEAQ (reference sequence). Here the CDR3 reads CASSPGGANWLYYGYTF. The CDR3 bases are TGTGCCAGCAGCCCCGGTGGGGCCAACTGGCTATACTATGGCTACACCTTC. Supplemented by reference TRBV7-9 and TRBJ1-2, the full variable domain reads DTGVSQNPRHKITKRGQNVTFRCDPISEHNRLYWYRQTLGQGPEFLTYFQNEAQLEKSRLLSDRFSAERPKGSFSTLEIQRTEQGDSAMYLCASSPGGANWLYYGYTFGSGTRLTVV.

The chain joins TRBV9 to TRBJ2-3; TRBD2 agrees at 7 bases. The CDR3 is 16 amino acids. Germline-derived CDR1 and CDR2 are SGDLS and YYNGEE. Trimming cost V 0 bases and J 3 bases; bases outside gene matches: 7. CDR3 coding DNA: TGTGCCAGCAGCGTAGACCAGCGGGATAAGACAGATACGCAGTATTTT. This gives the protein CASSVDQRDKTDTQYF.

This clone came up once. The chain employs TRBV28 and TRBJ1-5; TRBD1 agrees at 7 bases. From germline, CDR1 is MDHEN and CDR2 SYDVKM. The V segment lost 4 bases and the J segment 0 bases; nucleotides outside the gene matches: 18. The CDR3 contains 20 residues. This chain's CDR3 is CASSSHGQVDSFYSNQPQHF. CDR3 sequence (DNA): TGTGCCAGCAGTTCACACGGACAGGTCGATTCATTTTATAGCAATCAGCCCCAGCATTTT. The whole variable domain, filled in from reference TRBV28 and TRBJ1-5, reads DVKVTQSSRYLVKRTGEKVFLECVQDMDHENMFWYRQDPGLGLRLIYFSYDVKMKEKGDIPEGYSVSREKKERFSLILESASTNQTSMYLCASSSHGQVDSFYSNQPQHFGDGTRLSIL.

This clone was counted only a few times. The rearrangement links TRBV11-2 to TRBJ1-2; 8 bases map to TRBD1. Unmatched junction bases numbered 4, after V lost 5 bases and J lost 5 bases. CDR1 and CDR2 (germline): SGHAT, FQNNGV. The CDR3 consists of 13 residues. The CDR3 sequence: CASSHRGKYGYTF. The CDR3 DNA reads TGTGCCAGCAGCCACAGGGGGAAATATGGCTACACCTTC.

This chain connects TRBV7-9 to TRBJ2-1; 8 positions match TRBD2. Per germline, CDR1 SEHNR and CDR2 FQNEAQ (reference sequence). This CDR3 has 15 residues. Unmatched junction bases numbered 5, after V lost 1 base and J lost 6 bases. In DNA, the CDR3 is TGTGCCAGCAGCTTAGGAATCACTAGCGGCAATGAGCAGTTCTTC. The encoded protein is CASSLGITSGNEQFF. The full variable domain, completed using reference TRBV7-9 and TRBJ2-1, is DTGVSQNPRHKITKRGQNVTFRCDPISEHNRLYWYRQTLGQGPEFLTYFQNEAQLEKSRLLSDRFSAERPKGSFSTLEIQRTEQGDSAMYLCASSLGITSGNEQFFGPGTRLTVL.

The sample holds one count of this clone. V is TRBV5-1 and J is TRBJ1-1; 9 bases are shared with TRBD1. The CDR3 is 13 amino acids. V shed 7 bases, J shed 1 base, and the junction held 2 bases outside the gene matches. Germline CDR1 SGHRS, CDR2 YFSETQ. CDR3: CASRGQGNTEAFF. In DNA form, the CDR3 reads TGCGCCAGCCGGGGACAGGGGAACACTGAAGCTTTCTTT.